What follows are 3 T cell receptor beta chains derived from one specimen sequenced in a study of OX40 agonist ivuxolimab in advanced cancers. TCRdb's copy holds only in-frame clones and misses some; the assay was immunoSEQ multiplex PCR. Counted here are more than 85,000 clones, 91% occurring once; the ten biggest clones make up about 0.31%. The sequences come from CD4+ or CD8+ T cells sorted from blood, collected in a trial of the OX40 agonist ivuxolimab. These receptors were taken from an adult with an advanced solid tumor such as melanoma, head and neck, liver or kidney cancer.

The CDR3 DNA reads TGTGCCAGCAGTCTCTCATGGGGAGGGACAGATACGCAGTATTTT. This sequence encodes CASSLSWGGTDTQYF. The chain is built from TRBV2 and TRBJ2-3, with 7 nucleotides matching TRBD2. The CDR3 extends over 15 amino acids. Germline V gene sequence: CDR1 SNHLY, CDR2 FYNNEI. V was pared by 5 bases and J by 3 bases, with 8 bases of the junction left unmatched. The full variable domain, completed using reference TRBV2 and TRBJ2-3, is EPEVTQTPSHQVTQMGQEVILRCVPISNHLYFYWYRQILGQKVEFLVSFYNNEISEKSEIFDDQFSVERPDGSNFTLKIRSTKLEDSAMYFCASSLSWGGTDTQYFGPGTRLTVL.

The gene calls are TRBV11-1 and TRBJ2-3; D is perhaps TRBD1 or TRBD2 (5 bases each). The CDR3 contains 14 residues. V lost 5 bases, J lost 0 bases, and 9 bases lay in between. Germline V gene data show CDR1 as SGHAT and CDR2 as FQDESV (reference sequence). CDR3: CASSLGASTDTQYF. In DNA form, the CDR3 reads TGTGCCAGCAGCCTCGGGGCTAGCACAGATACGCAGTATTTT.

The chain uses TRBV15 and TRBJ2-7; no definite D call. V was pared by 1 base and J by 2 bases, with 6 bases between. In germline, CDR1 is LNHNV, CDR2 YYDKDF (reference sequence). The length of the CDR3 is 13 residues. CDR3 in DNA: TGTGCCACCAGCAGAGGGTTTACCTACGAGCAGTACTTC. It yields the protein CATSRGFTYEQYF.